This T cell receptor (beta chain) was captured in a study of memory CD4+ T cells and cytomegalovirus serostatus. Single viable CD3+CD4+CD8-CD45RO+ cells were sorted as the memory CD4+ T cells. CMV serostatus came from serum IgG against pp150, pp28, p38, p52. Generated by immunoSEQ multiplex PCR, the TCRdb table keeps only in-frame clones and is missing some. The sample lists about 42,000 clones; 78% were seen once. Germline V gene sequence: CDR1 MDHEN, CDR2 SYDVKM. CDR3 size: 16 residues. V dropped 5 bases and J dropped 0 bases, with 14 bases sitting between them. The sequenced sample was memory CD4+ T cells from blood. The rearrangement joins TRBV28 to TRBJ1-5; D is unresolved. This clonotype originated in an adult in good health and CMV-seronegative. The CDR3 DNA reads as TGTGCCAGCAGTCCAACCAGTATGTATAGCAATCAGCCCCAGCATTTT. Amino acids: CASSPTSMYSNQPQHF.